These T cell receptor beta chains were read from a single sample in a study of T cells expressing NK-cell markers. TCRdb re-called the 5' RACE reads; one entry per CDR3 protein, DNA not given. This table lists about 260,000 distinct CDR3 sequences. Sequencing input: blood T cells: a sorted CD56 or NKG2C T cell subset, CD4+ or CD8+ T cells, or bulk PBMC T cells (not recorded which). The receptors here all came from a woman aged 18-70 years in good health. The CDR3 runs from the conserved cysteine through the conserved F or W.

j_gene,v_gene,CDR3aa
TRBJ2-1,TRBV7-2,CASSLGGGRSYNEQFF
TRBJ2-2,TRBV6-1,CASSPGTSGRTGELFF
TRBJ2-3,TRBV29-1,CSALVGTDTQYF
TRBJ2-4,TRBV7-8,CASSLETGNIQYF
TRBJ2-3,TRBV5-6,CASGVRETGDTQYF
TRBJ2-3,TRBV20-1,CSARPRGLAGSDTQYF
TRBJ2-5,TRBV30,CAWSVNRGQTQYF
TRBJ1-1,TRBV7-9,CASSELLQNTEAFF
TRBJ2-3,TRBV12-3/TRBV12-4,CASSFTGGMRATDTQYF
TRBJ2-1,TRBV5-5,CASSQYRTGGTYNEQFF
TRBJ2-5,TRBV2,CASPGAALTGPQETQYF
TRBJ2-1,TRBV12-3/TRBV12-4,CASSLRAGYNEQFF
TRBJ1-1,TRBV7-2,CASSFPGTYPYEAFF
TRBJ2-2,TRBV12-3/TRBV12-4,CASSFGLANTGELFF
TRBJ2-1,TRBV4-3,CASSQEVSLEGDEQFF
TRBJ1-6,TRBV7-9,CASSSKGPPLNSPLHF
TRBJ1-5,TRBV20-1,CSVPIGGGNQPQHF
TRBJ2-5,TRBV9,CASSGGLNLQETQYF
TRBJ2-5,TRBV25-1,CASSEFRTGTSQETQYF
TRBJ2-6,TRBV5-1,CASSSTRTGAGANVLTF
TRBJ2-3,TRBV12-3/TRBV12-4,CASTSMGTQYF
TRBJ2-1,TRBV10-3,CAISDDRYNEQFF
TRBJ1-1,TRBV7-2,CASSLDGGVGLSEAFF
TRBJ1-5,TRBV5-1,CASSSDPGNQPQHF
TRBJ2-1,TRBV15,CATSREGEQFF
TRBJ2-7,TRBV6-6,CASSYGGEQYF
TRBJ2-2,TRBV19,CAGRDRANTGELFF
TRBJ2-3,TRBV5-1,CASSLEAGGRTQYF
TRBJ1-1,TRBV7-2,CASSLARDRQAFF
TRBJ2-1,TRBV29-1,CSVDAGPLPSYNEQFF
TRBJ2-6,TRBV6-2/TRBV6-3,CASSILGAFSGANVLTF
TRBJ2-3,TRBV6-2/TRBV6-3,CASRPGSGAATDTQYF
TRBJ2-7,TRBV2,CASRKGGSGSRSYEQYF
TRBJ2-1,TRBV14,CASKLASGSGTYNEQFF
TRBJ2-3,TRBV12-3/TRBV12-4,CASSRQGRASTDTQYF
TRBJ2-7,TRBV20-1,CSARDSLAGGSYEQYF
TRBJ2-1,TRBV14,CASSQAGTPSSGQFF
TRBJ2-1,TRBV11-2,CASSLDPAGSSYNEQFF
TRBJ1-5,TRBV5-5,CASSLGSGGSNQPQHF
TRBJ2-2,TRBV6-2/TRBV6-3,CASSRQVGELFF
TRBJ2-7,TRBV20-1,CSAWDQNPYEQYF
TRBJ2-5,TRBV20-1,CSVPRGPVETQYF
TRBJ1-2,TRBV5-4,CASSRDNSNYGYTF
TRBJ2-3,TRBV12-3/TRBV12-4,CASSLAGAGTQYF
TRBJ2-5,TRBV30,CAWSIGTSGGETQYF
TRBJ1-1,TRBV19,CASSKQGFSEAFF
TRBJ2-2,TRBV5-4,CASSATTSGGANGELFF
TRBJ2-1,TRBV7-6,CASSRPGLAGLGSQFF
TRBJ1-1,TRBV12-3/TRBV12-4,CASSRQYSEAFF
TRBJ1-2,TRBV6-1,CASKGGGTGAVRGYTF
TRBJ1-1,TRBV27,CASSVVGAAEAFF